These 20 T cell receptor beta chains were sequenced from one sample in a study of shared clonotypes between healthy human individuals. Using immunoSEQ multiplex PCR, the repertoire was profiled, and TCRdb retains in-frame clones only, with some absent. The sample consists of some 2.3 million clones, 85% to 95% of them appearing once. The specimen was naive CD4+ T cells from PBMCs. The subset: CD45RA+ positively selected. The receptor source for this set is a young man in good health. Some clones in this sample may be carry-over from other donors' samples.

The V and J genes are TRBV7-9 and TRBJ2-1; D gene ambiguous. V shed 5 bases and J shed 5 bases, with 16 bases lying between them. Germline loops: CDR1 SEHNR, CDR2 FQNEAQ (reference sequence). The CDR3 totals 15 residues. The CDR3 sequence is CASSLRGDFNNEQFF. The CDR3 bases are TGTGCCAGCAGCCTTCGTGGGGATTTTAACAATGAGCAGTTCTTC.

The chain couples TRBV5-6 to TRBJ2-5, with D possibly being TRBD1 (5 bases). CDR3 size: 13 residues. With 0 bases removed from V and 6 bases from J, the gap between germline ends came to 9 bases. From germline, CDR1 is SGHDT and CDR2 YYEEEE. The CDR3 protein is CASSLADSKTQYF. The CDR3 region has the DNA TGTGCCAGCAGCTTGGCCGACAGTAAGACCCAGTACTTC.

The V and J genes are TRBV6-1 and TRBJ2-7, with D unclear. V was shortened by 4 bases and J by 4 bases, with 14 bases between the two germline ends. The CDR3 covers 14 residues. Looked up from germline, CDR1 is MNHNS and CDR2 is SASEGT. In nucleotides, the CDR3 is TGTGCCAGCAGTGTTTCACTCCCCCGGTACGAGCAGTACTTC. Translated, it gives CASSVSLPRYEQYF.

This sequence joins TRBV7-2 and TRBJ2-3, with D perhaps given as TRBD1 or TRBD2 (5 bases each). The germline V and J ends were trimmed by 4 bases and 2 bases, with 13 bases remaining between them. Per the germline V gene, CDR1 is SGHTA and CDR2 is FQGNSA. CDR3 length: 15 amino acids. CDR3 DNA sequence: TGTGCCAGCAGCTCCCGGGGCGGGCCCACAGATACGCAGTATTTT. As protein: CASSSRGGPTDTQYF.

The gene calls are TRBV9 and TRBJ2-2; no firm D call. V dropped 4 bases and J dropped 7 bases, with 17 bases sitting between them. CDR1 is SGDLS and CDR2 is YYNGEE in the germline V gene. This CDR3 has 15 residues. The DNA of the CDR3 is TGTGCCAGCAGCCCTTATATCGATAGGGACGGGGAGCTGTTTTTT. Encoded protein: CASSPYIDRDGELFF.

This chain uses TRBV4-2 with TRBJ2-2; either TRBD1 or TRBD2 may supply D (5 bases each). From germline, CDR1 is LGHNA and CDR2 YNFKEQ. The CDR3 runs to 17 residues. V gave up 4 bases and J gave up 2 bases, with 17 bases separating them. For the CDR3, the DNA is TGTGCCAGCAGCCCATACCCCGGGACGCGTAACACCGGGGAGCTGTTTTTT. This translates into CASSPYPGTRNTGELFF.

The rearrangement links TRBV12-5 to TRBJ2-3, with a tentative D call TRBD2 (6 bases). The V gene lost 5 bases and the J gene lost 6 bases, with 12 bases spanning the gap. CDR1 is LGHNT, CDR2 FRNRAP, per germline. The CDR3 extends over 13 amino acids. CDR3 in amino acids: CASGTPGGDTQYF. Written as DNA, the CDR3 is TGTGCTAGTGGTACTCCCGGAGGGGATACGCAGTATTTT.

V and J are TRBV25-1 and TRBJ2-3, with TRBD2 matching over 10 bases. CDR3 length equals 16 residues. V shed 2 bases, J shed 5 bases, and the junction held 7 bases outside the gene matches. Per germline, CDR1 MGHDK and CDR2 SYGVNS. The CDR3 nucleotides read TGTGCCAGCAGTGAAAGGAGCGGGAGGGCCGGAGATACGCAGTATTTT. It encodes CASSERSGRAGDTQYF.

The chain recombines TRBV28 with TRBJ2-7; tentatively, D is TRBD1 or TRBD2 (5 bases each). Per the germline V gene, CDR1 is MDHEN and CDR2 is SYDVKM. The CDR3 covers 18 residues. V lost 9 bases and J lost 6, with 33 bases in between. The CDR3 loop is CASVGVPLPAQDRGEQYF. CDR3 nucleotides: TGTGCCAGTGTGGGGGTCCCACTCCCCGCCCAAGATAGAGGCGAGCAGTACTTC.

On this clone itself: The sample carries other DNA sequences with the same CDR3. The chain is built from TRBV7-3 and TRBJ2-3; D gene uncertain. The V gene's germline CDR1 is SGHTA and CDR2 FQGTGA. The CDR3 length is 13 residues. Between the trimmed V and J ends, which lost 2 bases and 6 bases, there was a span of 9 bases. The CDR3 nucleotides read TGTGCCAGCAGCTTATTGGGTTCGGATACGCAGTATTTT. This codes for CASSLLGSDTQYF.

The CDR3 reads CASSYGGSYTF. The CDR3 DNA sequence: TGTGCCAGCAGTTACGGGGGAAGCTACACCTTC. The V and J genes are TRBV6-6 and TRBJ1-2; D possibly corresponds to TRBD1 (5 bases). The ends were cut back, 2 bases at V and 9 bases at J, with 7 bases in the middle. Germline V lookup: CDR1 MNHNY, CDR2 SVGAGI (reference sequence). The CDR3 sequence is 11 residues long.

The chain uses TRBV7-9 and TRBJ1-1; D unresolved. Per the germline V gene, CDR1 is SEHNR and CDR2 is FQNEAQ (reference sequence). Trimming took 1 base from V and 2 from J, leaving 8 bases between them. There are 14 residues in the CDR3. Here the CDR3 DNA reads TGTGCCAGCAGCTTAGATGTTGGCAACACTGAAGCTTTCTTT. Amino acid sequence: CASSLDVGNTEAFF.

V and J are TRBV5-4 and TRBJ2-7; perhaps TRBD1 as D (6 bases). Trimming removed 4 bases from V and 3 bases from J, with 14 bases in between. Germline CDR1 is SGHNT and CDR2 is YYREEE (reference sequence). The length of the CDR3 is 14 residues. In nucleotides, the CDR3 is TGTGCCAGCAGCACCACCGGGACAAACTACGAGCAGTACTTC. The encoded protein is CASSTTGTNYEQYF.

The chain uses TRBV11-3 and TRBJ2-5; either TRBD1 or TRBD2 may fit D (5 bases each). Trimming shortened V by 1 base and J by 4 bases, and 16 bases separated the two germline ends. CDR1 SGHNT and CDR2 YENEEA come from the germline V gene. This CDR3 has 16 amino acids. The CDR3 nucleotides read TGTGCCAGCAGCTTAGGGGACGGCTATGAAGTAGAGACCCAGTACTTC. Amino acids: CASSLGDGYEVETQYF.

This rearrangement joins TRBV7-2 to TRBJ1-5, with D unclear. Germline V gene data show CDR1 as SGHTA and CDR2 as FQGNSA. Trimming pared 5 bases from V and 4 bases from J, leaving 9 bases between. This CDR3 region has 13 residues. CDR3 in DNA: TGTGCCAGCAGCGATACGGGGAATCAGCCCCAGCATTTT. Amino acid sequence: CASSDTGNQPQHF.

The gene calls are TRBV19 and TRBJ2-3; maybe TRBD2 (5 bases). The CDR3 has 17 residues. The germline V gene encodes CDR1 LNHDA and CDR2 SQIVND (reference sequence). V was pared by 5 bases and J by 5 bases, with 23 bases between. The CDR3: CASSSPRAGRPQDTQYF. The CDR3 region has the DNA TGTGCCAGTAGTTCTCCGCGGGCAGGACGGCCCCAAGATACGCAGTATTTT.

About this clone: The same CDR3 can be traced to other DNA sequences in this sample. V gene TRBV30 combines with J gene TRBJ2-2; D uncertain. Trimming took off 3 bases at V and 5 bases at J, with 4 bases between the two ends. Germline lookup yields CDR1 GTSNPN and CDR2 SVGIG (reference sequence). The CDR3 totals 11 residues. The CDR3 here is CAWRGTGELFF. The CDR3 DNA reads as TGTGCCTGGAGAGGAACCGGGGAGCTGTTTTTT.

V is TRBV28 and J is TRBJ1-2; possibly TRBD1 for D (5 bases). This CDR3 has 15 residues. Trimming pared 6 bases from V and 2 bases from J, leaving 16 bases between. Germline values: CDR1 MDHEN, CDR2 SYDVKM. The DNA for the CDR3 is TGTGCCAGCAGACGGCGGGGCGCGGGGAACTATGGCTACACCTTC. Translation gives CASRRRGAGNYGYTF.

This clone was found once. This chain uses TRBV19 with TRBJ2-6; TRBD1 matches 7 bases. Germline V lookup: CDR1 LNHDA, CDR2 SQIVND (reference sequence). The CDR3 is made up of 18 amino acids. The ends lost 4 bases at V and 2 bases at J; junction bases unmatched: 11. CDR3: CASSTITYRGAGANVLTF. CDR3 DNA sequence: TGTGCCAGTAGTACCATCACTTACAGGGGAGCTGGGGCCAACGTCCTGACTTTC.

J is TRBJ2-1 and V is TRBV5-4; perhaps TRBD1 as D (6 bases). V lost 2 bases to trimming and J lost 10 bases, with 22 bases between them. This CDR3 has 16 residues. The germline V gene has CDR1 SGHNT and CDR2 YYREEE (reference sequence). CDR3 coding DNA: TGTGCCAGCAGCTTCCCACAGGGTGAAGGCCCCCGGGAGCAGTTCTTC. Protein product: CASSFPQGEGPREQFF.